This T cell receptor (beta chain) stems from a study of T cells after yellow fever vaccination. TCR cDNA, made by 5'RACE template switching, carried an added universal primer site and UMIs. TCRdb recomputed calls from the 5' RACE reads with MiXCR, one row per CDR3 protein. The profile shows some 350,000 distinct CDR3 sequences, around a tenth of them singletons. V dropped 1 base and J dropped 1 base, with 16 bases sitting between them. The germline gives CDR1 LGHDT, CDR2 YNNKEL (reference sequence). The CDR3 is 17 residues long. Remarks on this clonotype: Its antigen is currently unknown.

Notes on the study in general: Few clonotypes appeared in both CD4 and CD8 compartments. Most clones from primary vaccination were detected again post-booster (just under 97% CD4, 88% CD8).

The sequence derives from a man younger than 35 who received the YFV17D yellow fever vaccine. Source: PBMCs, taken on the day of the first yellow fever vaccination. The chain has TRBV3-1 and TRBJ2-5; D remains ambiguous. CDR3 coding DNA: TGTGCCAGCAGCCAAGGGGCGGCAGGAGTCCGCCAAGAGACCCAGTACTTC. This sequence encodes CASSQGAAGVRQETQYF.